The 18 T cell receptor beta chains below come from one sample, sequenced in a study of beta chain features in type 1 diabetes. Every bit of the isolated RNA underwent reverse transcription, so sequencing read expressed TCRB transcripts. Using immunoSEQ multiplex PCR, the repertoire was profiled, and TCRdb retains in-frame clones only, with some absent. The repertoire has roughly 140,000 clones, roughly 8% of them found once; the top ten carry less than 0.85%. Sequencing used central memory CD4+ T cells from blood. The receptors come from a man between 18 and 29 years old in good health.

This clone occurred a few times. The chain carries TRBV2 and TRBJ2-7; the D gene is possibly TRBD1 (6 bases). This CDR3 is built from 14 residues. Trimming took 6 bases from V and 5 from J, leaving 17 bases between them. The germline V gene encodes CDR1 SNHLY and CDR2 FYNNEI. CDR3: CASRLRRGSDEQYF. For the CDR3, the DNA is TGTGCCAGCAGATTAAGAAGGGGGTCGGACGAGCAGTACTTC. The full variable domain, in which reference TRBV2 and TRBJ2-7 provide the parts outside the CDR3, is EPEVTQTPSHQVTQMGQEVILRCVPISNHLYFYWYRQILGQKVEFLVSFYNNEISEKSEIFDDQFSVERPDGSNFTLKIRSTKLEDSAMYFCASRLRRGSDEQYFGPGTRLTVT.

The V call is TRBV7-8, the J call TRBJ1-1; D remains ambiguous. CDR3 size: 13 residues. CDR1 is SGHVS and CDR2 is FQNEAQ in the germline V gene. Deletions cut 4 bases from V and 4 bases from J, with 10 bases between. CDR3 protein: CASSWSGTTEAFF. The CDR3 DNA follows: TGTGCCAGCAGCTGGAGCGGTACCACTGAAGCTTTCTTT.

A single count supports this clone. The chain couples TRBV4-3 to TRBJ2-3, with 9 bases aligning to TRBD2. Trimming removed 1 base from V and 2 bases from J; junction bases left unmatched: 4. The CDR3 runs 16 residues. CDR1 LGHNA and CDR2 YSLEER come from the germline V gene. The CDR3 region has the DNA TGCGCCAGCAGCCAAGGACTAGCGGATACCACAGATACGCAGTATTTT. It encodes CASSQGLADTTDTQYF.

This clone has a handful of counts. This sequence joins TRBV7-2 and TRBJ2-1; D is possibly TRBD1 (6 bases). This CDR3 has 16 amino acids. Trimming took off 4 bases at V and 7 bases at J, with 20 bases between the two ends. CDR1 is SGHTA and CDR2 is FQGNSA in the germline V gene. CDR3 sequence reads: CASSYQGLGARNEQFF. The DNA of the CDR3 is TGTGCCAGCAGCTACCAAGGTCTGGGGGCGAGGAATGAGCAGTTCTTC.

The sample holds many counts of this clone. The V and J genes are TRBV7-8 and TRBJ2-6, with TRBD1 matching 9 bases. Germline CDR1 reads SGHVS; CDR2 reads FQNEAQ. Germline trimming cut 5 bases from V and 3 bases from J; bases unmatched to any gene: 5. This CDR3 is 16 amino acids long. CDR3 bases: TGTGCCAGCAGCGCCACAGGGGGCGGTGGGGCCAACGTCCTGACTTTC. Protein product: CASSATGGGGANVLTF.

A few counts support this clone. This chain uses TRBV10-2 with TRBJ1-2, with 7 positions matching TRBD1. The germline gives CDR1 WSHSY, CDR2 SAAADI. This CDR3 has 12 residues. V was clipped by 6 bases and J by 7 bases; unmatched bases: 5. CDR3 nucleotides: TGCGCCAGCAGCGGACAGGTCGGTGGCTACACCTTC. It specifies CASSGQVGGYTF.

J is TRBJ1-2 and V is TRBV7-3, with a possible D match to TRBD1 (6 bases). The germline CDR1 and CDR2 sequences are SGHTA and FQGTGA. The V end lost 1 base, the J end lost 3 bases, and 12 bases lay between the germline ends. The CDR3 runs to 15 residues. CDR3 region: CASSLNGGADYGYTF. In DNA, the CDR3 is TGTGCCAGCAGCTTAAACGGGGGGGCAGACTATGGCTACACCTTC.

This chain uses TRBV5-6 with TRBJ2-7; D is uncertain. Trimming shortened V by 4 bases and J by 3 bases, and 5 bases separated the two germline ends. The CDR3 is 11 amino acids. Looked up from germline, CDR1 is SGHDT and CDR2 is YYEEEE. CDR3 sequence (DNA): TGTGCCAGCAGCGTCAGCTACGAGCAGTACTTC. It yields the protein CASSVSYEQYF.

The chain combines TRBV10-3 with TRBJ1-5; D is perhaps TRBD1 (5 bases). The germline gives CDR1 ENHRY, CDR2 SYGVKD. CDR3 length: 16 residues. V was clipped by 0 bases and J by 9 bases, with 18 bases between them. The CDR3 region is CAISESAALAGTPQHF. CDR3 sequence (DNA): TGTGCCATCAGTGAGTCAGCAGCTCTAGCGGGGACGCCCCAGCATTTT.

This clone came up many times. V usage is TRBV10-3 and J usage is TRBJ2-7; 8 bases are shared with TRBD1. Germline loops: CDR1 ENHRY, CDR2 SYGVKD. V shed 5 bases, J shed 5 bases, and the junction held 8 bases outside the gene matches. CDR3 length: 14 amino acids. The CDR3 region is CAISSGTGIHEQYF. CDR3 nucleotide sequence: TGTGCCATCAGTTCCGGGACAGGCATCCACGAGCAGTACTTC.

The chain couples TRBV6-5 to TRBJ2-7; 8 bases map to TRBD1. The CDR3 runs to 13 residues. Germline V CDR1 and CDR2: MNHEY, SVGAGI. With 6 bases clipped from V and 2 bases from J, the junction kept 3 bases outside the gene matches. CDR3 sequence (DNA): TGTGCCAGCAGAGGACAGGGAACCTACGAGCAGTACTTC. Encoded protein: CASRGQGTYEQYF.

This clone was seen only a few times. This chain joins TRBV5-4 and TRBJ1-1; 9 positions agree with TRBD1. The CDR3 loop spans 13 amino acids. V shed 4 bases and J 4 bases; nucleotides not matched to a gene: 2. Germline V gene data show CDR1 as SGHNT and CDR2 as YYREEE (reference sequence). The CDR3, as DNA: TGTGCCAGCAGCCTGACAGGGGGCACTGAAGCTTTCTTT. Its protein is CASSLTGGTEAFF.

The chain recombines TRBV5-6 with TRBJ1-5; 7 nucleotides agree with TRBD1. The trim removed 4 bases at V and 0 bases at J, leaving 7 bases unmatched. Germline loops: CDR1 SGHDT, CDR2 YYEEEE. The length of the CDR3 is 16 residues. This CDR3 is CASSQTGTVSNQPQHF. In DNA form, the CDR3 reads TGTGCCAGCAGCCAGACCGGGACAGTTAGCAATCAGCCCCAGCATTTT.

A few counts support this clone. CDR3 sequence reads: CAWRNLRGGAGNNEQFF. In DNA, the CDR3 is TGTGCCTGGAGGAATTTAAGGGGGGGGGCAGGGAACAATGAGCAGTTCTTC. The J gene is TRBJ2-1, the V gene TRBV30; the D gene is possibly TRBD2 (7 bases). The CDR3 loop spans 17 amino acids. Germline loops: CDR1 GTSNPN, CDR2 SVGIG (reference sequence). Trimming shortened V by 3 bases and J by 5 bases, and 23 bases separated the two germline ends.

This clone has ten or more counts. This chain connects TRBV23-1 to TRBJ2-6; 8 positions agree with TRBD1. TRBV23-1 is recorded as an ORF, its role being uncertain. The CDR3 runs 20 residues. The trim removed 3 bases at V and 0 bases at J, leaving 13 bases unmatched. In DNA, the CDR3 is TGCGCCAGCAGTCATCTCCGGGACAGGTTTGAAAACTCTGGGGCCAACGTCCTGACTTTC. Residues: CASSHLRDRFENSGANVLTF.

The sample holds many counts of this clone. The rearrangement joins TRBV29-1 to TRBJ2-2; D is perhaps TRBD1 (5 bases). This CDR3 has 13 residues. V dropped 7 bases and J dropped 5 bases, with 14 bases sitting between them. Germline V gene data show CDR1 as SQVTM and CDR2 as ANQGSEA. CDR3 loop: CSAGLIETGELFF. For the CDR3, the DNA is TGCAGCGCAGGGCTGATAGAGACCGGGGAGCTGTTTTTT.

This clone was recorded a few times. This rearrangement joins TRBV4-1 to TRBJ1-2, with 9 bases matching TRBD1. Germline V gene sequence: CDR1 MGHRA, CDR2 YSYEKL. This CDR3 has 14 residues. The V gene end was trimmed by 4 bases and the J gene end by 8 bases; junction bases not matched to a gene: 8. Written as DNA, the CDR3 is TGCGCCAGCAGCCCCATGGACAGGGGCGACGGCTACACCTTC. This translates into CASSPMDRGDGYTF.

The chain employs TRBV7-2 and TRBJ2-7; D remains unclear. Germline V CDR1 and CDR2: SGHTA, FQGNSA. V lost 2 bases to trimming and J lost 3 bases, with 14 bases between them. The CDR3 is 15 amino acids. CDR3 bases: TGTGCCAGCAGCTTAAACCCAATGAGGAACTACGAGCAGTACTTC. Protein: CASSLNPMRNYEQYF. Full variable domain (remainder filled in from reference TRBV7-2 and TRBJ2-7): GAGVSQSPSNKVTEKGKDVELRCDPISGHTALYWYRQSLGQGLEFLIYFQGNSAPDKSGLPSDRFSAERTGGSVSTLTIQRTQQEDSAVYLCASSLNPMRNYEQYFGPGTRLTVT.